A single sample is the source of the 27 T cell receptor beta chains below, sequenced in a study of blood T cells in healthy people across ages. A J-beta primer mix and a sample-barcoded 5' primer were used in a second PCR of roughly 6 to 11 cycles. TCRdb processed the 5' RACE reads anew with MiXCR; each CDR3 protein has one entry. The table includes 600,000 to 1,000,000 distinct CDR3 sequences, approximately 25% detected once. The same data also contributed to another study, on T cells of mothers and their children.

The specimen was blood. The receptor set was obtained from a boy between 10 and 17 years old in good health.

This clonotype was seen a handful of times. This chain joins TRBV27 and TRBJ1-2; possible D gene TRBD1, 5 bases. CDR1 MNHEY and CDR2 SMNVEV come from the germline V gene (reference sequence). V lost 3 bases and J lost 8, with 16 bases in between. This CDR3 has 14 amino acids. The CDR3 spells CASSLSQGWGGYTF. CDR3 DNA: TGTGCCAGCAGTTTGTCTCAGGGATGGGGAGGCTACACCTTC.

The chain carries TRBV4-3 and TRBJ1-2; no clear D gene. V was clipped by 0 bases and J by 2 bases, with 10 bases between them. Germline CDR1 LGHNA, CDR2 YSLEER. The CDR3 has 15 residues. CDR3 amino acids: CASSQEAQENYGYTF. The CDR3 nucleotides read TGCGCCAGCAGCCAAGAGGCGCAGGAGAACTATGGCTACACCTTC.

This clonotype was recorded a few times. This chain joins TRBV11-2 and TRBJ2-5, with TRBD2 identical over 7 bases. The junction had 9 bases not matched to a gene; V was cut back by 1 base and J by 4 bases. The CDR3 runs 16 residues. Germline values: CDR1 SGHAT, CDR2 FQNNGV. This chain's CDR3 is CASSLGASGELETQYF. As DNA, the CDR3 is TGTGCCAGCAGCTTAGGGGCTAGCGGCGAGCTAGAGACCCAGTACTTC.

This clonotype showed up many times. The CDR3 DNA reads TGTGCCAGCAGTCCACCGTCTTCCTACGAGCAGTACTTC. Translation gives CASSPPSSYEQYF. The gene calls are TRBV7-9 and TRBJ2-7; the D is unclear. Germline V CDR1 and CDR2: SEHNR, FQNEAQ (reference sequence). V was shortened by 6 bases and J by 1 base, with 10 bases between the two germline ends. This CDR3 is built from 13 residues.

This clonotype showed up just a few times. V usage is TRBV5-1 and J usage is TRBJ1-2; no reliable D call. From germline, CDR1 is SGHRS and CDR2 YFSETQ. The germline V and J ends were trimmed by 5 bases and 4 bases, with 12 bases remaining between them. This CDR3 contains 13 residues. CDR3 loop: CASRPDSSYGYTF. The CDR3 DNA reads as TGCGCCAGCAGACCGGACTCCTCCTATGGCTACACCTTC.

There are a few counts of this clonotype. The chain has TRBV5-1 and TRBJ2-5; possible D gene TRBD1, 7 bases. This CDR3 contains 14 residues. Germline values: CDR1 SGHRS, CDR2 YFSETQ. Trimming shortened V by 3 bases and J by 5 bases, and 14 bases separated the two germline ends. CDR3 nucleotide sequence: TGCGCCAGCAGCTACCAGACAGGGACTGAGACCCAGTACTTC. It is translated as CASSYQTGTETQYF.

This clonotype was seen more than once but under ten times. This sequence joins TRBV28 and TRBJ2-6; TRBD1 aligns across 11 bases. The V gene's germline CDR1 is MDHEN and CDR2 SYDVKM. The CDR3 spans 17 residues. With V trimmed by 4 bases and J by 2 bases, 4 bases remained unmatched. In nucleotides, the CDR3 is TGTGCCAGCAGTTCGGACAGGGGGCGACCTGGGGCCAACGTCCTGACTTTC. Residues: CASSSDRGRPGANVLTF.

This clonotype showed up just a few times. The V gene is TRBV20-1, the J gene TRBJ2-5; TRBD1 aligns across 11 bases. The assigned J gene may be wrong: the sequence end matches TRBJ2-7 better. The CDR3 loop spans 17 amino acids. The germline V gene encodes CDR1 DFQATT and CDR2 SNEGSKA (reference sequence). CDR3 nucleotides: TGCAGTGCTAGAGGGCCCCTTGGACAGGGGGCTCCCTACGAGCAGTACTTC. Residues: CSARGPLGQGAPYEQYF.

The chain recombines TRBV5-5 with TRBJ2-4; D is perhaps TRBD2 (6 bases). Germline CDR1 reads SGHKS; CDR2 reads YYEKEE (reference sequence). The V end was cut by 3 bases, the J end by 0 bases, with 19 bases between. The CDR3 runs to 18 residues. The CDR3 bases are TGTGCCAGCAGCTCCCAAGACCCCAGGAGGGTAGCCAAAAACATTCAGTACTTC. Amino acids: CASSSQDPRRVAKNIQYF.

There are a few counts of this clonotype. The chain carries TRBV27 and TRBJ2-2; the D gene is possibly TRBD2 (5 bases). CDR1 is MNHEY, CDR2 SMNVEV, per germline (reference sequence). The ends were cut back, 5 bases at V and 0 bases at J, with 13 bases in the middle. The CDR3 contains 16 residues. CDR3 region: CASSPLGETNTGELFF. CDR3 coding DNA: TGTGCCAGCAGTCCGCTCGGGGAGACGAACACCGGGGAGCTGTTTTTT.

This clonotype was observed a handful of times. This CDR3 reads CASSGLAGDTGELFF. CDR3 DNA: TGCGCCAGCTCCGGACTAGCGGGGGACACCGGGGAGCTGTTTTTT. This chain links TRBV5-1 with TRBJ2-2, with 13 nucleotides matching TRBD2. The CDR3 contains 15 residues. Germline V lookup: CDR1 SGHRS, CDR2 YFSETQ. Trimming cost V 7 bases and J 3 bases; bases outside gene matches: 3. Based on the CDR3 plus reference TRBV5-1 and TRBJ2-2, the full variable domain is KAGVTQTPRYLIKTRGQQVTLSCSPISGHRSVSWYQQTPGQGLQFLFEYFSETQRNKGNFPGRFSGRQFSNSRSEMNVSTLELGDSALYLCASSGLAGDTGELFFGEGSRLTVL.

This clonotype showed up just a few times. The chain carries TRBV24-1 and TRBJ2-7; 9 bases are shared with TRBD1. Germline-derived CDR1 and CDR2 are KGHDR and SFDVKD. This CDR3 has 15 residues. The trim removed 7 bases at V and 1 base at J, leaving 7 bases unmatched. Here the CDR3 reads CATRKGQGKSYEQYF. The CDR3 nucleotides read TGTGCCACCAGGAAAGGACAGGGGAAGTCCTACGAGCAGTACTTC.

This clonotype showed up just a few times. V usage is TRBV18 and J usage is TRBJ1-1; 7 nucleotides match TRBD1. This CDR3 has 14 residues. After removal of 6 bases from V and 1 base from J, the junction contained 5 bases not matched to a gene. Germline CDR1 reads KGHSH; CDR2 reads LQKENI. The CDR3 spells CASSPGQRNTEAFF. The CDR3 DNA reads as TGTGCCAGCTCGCCGGGACAGAGGAACACTGAAGCTTTCTTT.

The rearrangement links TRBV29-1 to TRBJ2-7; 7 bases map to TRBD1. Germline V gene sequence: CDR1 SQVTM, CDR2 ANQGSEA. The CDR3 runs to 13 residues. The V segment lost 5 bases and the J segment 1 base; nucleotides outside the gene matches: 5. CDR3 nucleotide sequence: TGCAGCGTTCTTACAGGGGTATCCTACGAGCAGTACTTC. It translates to CSVLTGVSYEQYF.

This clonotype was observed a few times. CDR3 in DNA: TGTGCCTGGAGGAAAGGACTCACGAACACTGAAGCTTTCTTT. It translates to CAWRKGLTNTEAFF. V usage is TRBV30 and J usage is TRBJ1-1; no clear D. V lost 3 bases and J lost 1, with 12 bases in between. The CDR3 runs to 14 residues. Germline-derived CDR1 and CDR2 are GTSNPN and SVGIG (reference sequence).

Here the CDR3 DNA reads TGTGCCAGCAGCACTAGCGGGCACCAAGAGACCCAGTACTTC. This codes for CASSTSGHQETQYF. The chain employs TRBV7-3 and TRBJ2-5, with TRBD2 identical over 9 bases. Trimming removed 5 bases from V and 0 bases from J; junction bases left unmatched: 1. Germline CDR1 reads SGHTA; CDR2 reads FQGTGA. The CDR3 consists of 14 residues.

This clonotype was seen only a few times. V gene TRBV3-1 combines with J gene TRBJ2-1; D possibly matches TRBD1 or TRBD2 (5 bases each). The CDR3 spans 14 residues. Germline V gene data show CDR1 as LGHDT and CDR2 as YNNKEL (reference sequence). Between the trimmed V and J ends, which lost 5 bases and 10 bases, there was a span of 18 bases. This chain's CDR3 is CASSLSGALTEQFF. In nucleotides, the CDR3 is TGTGCCAGCAGCTTATCCGGGGCTCTCACGGAGCAGTTCTTC.

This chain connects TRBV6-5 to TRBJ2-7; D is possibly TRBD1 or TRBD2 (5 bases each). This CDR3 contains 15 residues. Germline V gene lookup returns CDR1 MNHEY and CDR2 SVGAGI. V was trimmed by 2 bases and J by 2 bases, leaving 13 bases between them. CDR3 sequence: CASSYALGPAYEQYF. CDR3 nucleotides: TGTGCCAGCAGTTACGCGTTGGGACCGGCCTACGAGCAGTACTTC.

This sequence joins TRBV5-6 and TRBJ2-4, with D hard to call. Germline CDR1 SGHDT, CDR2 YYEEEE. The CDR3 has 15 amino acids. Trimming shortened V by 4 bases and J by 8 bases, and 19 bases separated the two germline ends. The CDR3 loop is CASSLGMVVQHIQYF. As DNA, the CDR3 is TGTGCCAGCAGCCTGGGGATGGTTGTTCAACACATTCAGTACTTC.

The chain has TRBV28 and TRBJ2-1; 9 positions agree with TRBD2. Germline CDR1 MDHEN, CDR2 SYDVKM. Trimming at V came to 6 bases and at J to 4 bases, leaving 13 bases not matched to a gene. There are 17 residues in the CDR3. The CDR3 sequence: CASSSIRLAAFYNEQFF. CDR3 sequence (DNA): TGTGCCAGCAGCTCAATTAGACTAGCGGCTTTTTACAATGAGCAGTTCTTC.

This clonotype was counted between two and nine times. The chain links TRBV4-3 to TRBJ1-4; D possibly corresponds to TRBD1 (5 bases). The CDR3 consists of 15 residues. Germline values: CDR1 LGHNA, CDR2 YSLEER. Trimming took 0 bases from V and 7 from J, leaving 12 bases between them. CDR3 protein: CASSQDRQGREKLFF. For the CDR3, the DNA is TGCGCCAGCAGCCAAGACAGGCAGGGCCGTGAAAAACTGTTTTTT.

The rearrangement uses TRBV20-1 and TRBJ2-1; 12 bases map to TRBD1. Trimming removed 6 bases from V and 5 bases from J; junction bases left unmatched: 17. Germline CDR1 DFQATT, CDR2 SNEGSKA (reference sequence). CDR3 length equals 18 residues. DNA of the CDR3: TGCAGTGCAAAGGGACAGGGGGCCGACGCACCAAGGAACAATGAGCAGTTCTTC. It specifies CSAKGQGADAPRNNEQFF.

DNA of the CDR3: TGTGCCAGCAGAATAACAGGGGAATACGAGCAGTACTTC. Translation gives CASRITGEYEQYF. V usage is TRBV6-2 or TRBV6-3 and J usage is TRBJ2-1; 7 bases are shared with TRBD1. The last part of the DNA fits TRBJ2-7 better; the J call may be wrong. The CDR3 length is 13 residues. Germline assignment: CDR1 MNHEY and CDR2 SVGEGT.

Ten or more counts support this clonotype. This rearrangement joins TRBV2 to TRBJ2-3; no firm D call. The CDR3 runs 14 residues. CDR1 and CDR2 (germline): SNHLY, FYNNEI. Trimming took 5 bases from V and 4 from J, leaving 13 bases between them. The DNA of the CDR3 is TGTGCCAGCAGTACACAAGGCCCCCCAGATACGCAGTATTTT. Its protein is CASSTQGPPDTQYF.

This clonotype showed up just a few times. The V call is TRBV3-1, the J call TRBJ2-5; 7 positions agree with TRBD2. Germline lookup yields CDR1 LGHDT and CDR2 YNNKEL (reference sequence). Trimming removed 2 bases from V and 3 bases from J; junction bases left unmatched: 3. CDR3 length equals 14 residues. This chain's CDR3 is CASSQLGGEETQYF. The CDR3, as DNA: TGTGCCAGCAGCCAACTGGGGGGGGAAGAGACCCAGTACTTC.

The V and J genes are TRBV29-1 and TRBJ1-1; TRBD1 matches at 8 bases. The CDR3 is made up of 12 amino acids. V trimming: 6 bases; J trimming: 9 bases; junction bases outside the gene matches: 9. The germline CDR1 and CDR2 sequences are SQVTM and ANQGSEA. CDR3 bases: TGCAGCGTGGGGACAGGCTCGGGGAAAGCTTTCTTT. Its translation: CSVGTGSGKAFF.

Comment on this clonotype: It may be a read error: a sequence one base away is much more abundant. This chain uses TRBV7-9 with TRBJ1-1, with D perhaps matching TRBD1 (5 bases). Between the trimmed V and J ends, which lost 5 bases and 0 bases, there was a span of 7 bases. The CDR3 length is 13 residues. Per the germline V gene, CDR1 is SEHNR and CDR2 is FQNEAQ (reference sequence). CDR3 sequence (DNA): TGTGCCAGCAGCGAAGGGGTGAACACTGAAGCTTTCTTT. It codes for CASSEGVNTEAFF.